This TCR beta chain was obtained from a study of T-cell memory formation after mild COVID-19. Across the study: Clustering of TCRs was largely donor specific. Study observations and caveats: Detection of some responders pre-infection suggested pre-existing cross-reactive memory T cells participated.

This clonotype was picked up a small number of times. Its antigen is as yet unknown. Germline CDR1 DFQATT, CDR2 SNEGSKA (reference sequence). Trimming left V 7 bases short and J 6 bases short, with 9 bases between. This CDR3 has 10 residues. UMIs and sample barcodes were carried by the TCR alpha and TCR beta cDNA libraries that 5'RACE produced using constant-segment primers. TCRdb reanalysed the 5' RACE reads using MiXCR and keeps one entry per CDR3 protein. The table shows about 470,000 distinct CDR3 sequences, with roughly 18% occurring only once. Sequencing was carried out using PBMCs or a T cell subset sorted from them (not recorded which). This chain connects TRBV20-1 to TRBJ1-1; D uncertain. The TCR originated in an adult woman who had mild COVID-19 (a few samples of this study predate the infection). Cell type and time point are not known. In DNA form, the CDR3 reads TGCAGTGTATCCGTACCTGAAGCTTTCTTT. Amino acids: CSVSVPEAFF.